These 4 T cell receptor beta chains came from one sample sequenced in a study of shared clonotypes between healthy human individuals. Assay: immunoSEQ multiplex PCR; the TCRdb copy retains only in-frame clones and omits some. The repertoire holds about 2,500,000 clones, with over 85% as singletons. The sample consisted of naive CD4+ T cells sorted from blood. Subset reported: CD45RA+ positively selected. These receptors came from a man between 18 and 29 years old in good health.

CDR3 sequence (DNA): TGTGCCAGCAGTTTATCGGCCACGTTCAAAAATAACTATGGCTACACCTTC. Its translation is CASSLSATFKNNYGYTF. The chain combines TRBV27 with TRBJ1-2; no clear D gene. There are 17 residues in the CDR3. CDR1 and CDR2 from the germline V gene are MNHEY and SMNVEV (reference sequence). The germline V and J ends were trimmed by 0 bases and 1 base, with 15 bases remaining between them.

The rearrangement joins TRBV7-3 to TRBJ2-3, with D uncertain. CDR3 length: 14 amino acids. Trimming left V 1 base short and J 0 bases short, with 5 bases between. Germline V gene data show CDR1 as SGHTA and CDR2 as FQGTGA. DNA for the CDR3: TGTGCCAGCAGCTTAATGGAAAGCACAGATACGCAGTATTTT. This encodes CASSLMESTDTQYF.

This clone was counted once. This sequence joins TRBV9 and TRBJ2-1; TRBD2 matches at 12 bases. From germline, CDR1 is SGDLS and CDR2 YYNGEE. This CDR3 contains 19 residues. The ends lost 4 bases at V and 6 bases at J; junction bases unmatched: 17. CDR3: CASSPHEGTSGLLPNEQFF. CDR3 DNA sequence: TGTGCCAGCAGCCCCCACGAAGGGACTAGCGGGCTACTTCCCAATGAGCAGTTCTTC. Variable domain in full (rest from reference TRBV9 and TRBJ2-1): DSGVTQTPKHLITATGQRVTLRCSPRSGDLSVYWYQQSLDQGLQFLIQYYNGEERAKGNILERFSAQQFPDLHSELNLSSLELGDSALYFCASSPHEGTSGLLPNEQFFGPGTRLTVL.

The chain carries TRBV15 and TRBJ2-5; D might be TRBD1 (6 bases). V was clipped by 1 base and J by 11 bases, with 17 bases between them. The CDR3 contains 14 residues. Looked up from germline, CDR1 is LNHNV and CDR2 is YYDKDF (reference sequence). DNA for the CDR3: TGTGCCACCAGCAGAGGTCAAACAGGGTATCAGCAGTACTTC. This encodes CATSRGQTGYQQYF.